This is a list of T cell receptor beta chains from one sample in a study of blood T cell repertoires in COVID-19. The repertoire was sequenced with immunoSEQ multiplex PCR; TCRdb's copy has only in-frame clones and lacks some. The sample contains about 160,000 clones, more than 75% of which appear only once. The sequenced sample consisted of peripheral blood. Receptor source: a woman aged 70-85 years with COVID-19, enrolled during active disease. The CDR3 runs from the conserved cysteine through the conserved F or W. A D gene is named only where the DNA matches it firmly. Only part of the rows carry a size: once, few, many, or a class if the clone is expanded.

CDR3 DNA: TGTGCCAGCAGCTTAGATCTACAGATGAACACTGAAGCTTTCTTT; CDR3 protein: CASSLDLQMNTEAFF; V gene: TRBV7-9; D gene: NA; J gene: TRBJ1-1; clone size: NA
CDR3 DNA: TGTGCCAGCAGCTTAAGAACTAGCGGGGGTAGCGGGGAGCTGTTTTTT; CDR3 protein: CASSLRTSGGSGELFF; V gene: TRBV11-2; D gene: TRBD2; J gene: TRBJ2-2; clone size: NA
CDR3 DNA: TGTGCCAGCAGCTTAGCCAAATCCTATGGCTACACCTTC; CDR3 protein: CASSLAKSYGYTF; V gene: TRBV11-2; D gene: NA; J gene: TRBJ1-2; clone size: NA
CDR3 DNA: TGTGCCATCAGTGACCGGGTGGGGGGAGACACAGATACGCAGTATTTT; CDR3 protein: CAISDRVGGDTDTQYF; V gene: TRBV10-3; D gene: NA; J gene: TRBJ2-3; clone size: once
CDR3 DNA: TGTGCCAGCAGTACCGGACACATCTCCTACGAGCAGTACTTC; CDR3 protein: CASSTGHISYEQYF; V gene: TRBV6-5; D gene: NA; J gene: TRBJ2-7; clone size: NA
CDR3 DNA: TGTGCCAGCAGCGGAGACAGTTACACTGAAGCTTTCTTT; CDR3 protein: CASSGDSYTEAFF; V gene: TRBV13; D gene: NA; J gene: TRBJ1-1; clone size: few
CDR3 DNA: TGTGCCAGCAGTGTAATAGCGGGGGGCCGAGAGACCCAGTACTTC; CDR3 protein: CASSVIAGGRETQYF; V gene: TRBV2; D gene: TRBD2; J gene: TRBJ2-5; clone size: once
CDR3 DNA: TGTGCCAGCAGGGGACTAGCGGGGGGATTCAATGAGCAGTTCTTC; CDR3 protein: CASRGLAGGFNEQFF; V gene: TRBV6-5; D gene: TRBD2; J gene: TRBJ2-1; clone size: NA
CDR3 DNA: TGTGCCAGCAGCTTAGGGACACGTGAAAAACTGTTTTTT; CDR3 protein: CASSLGTREKLFF; V gene: TRBV7-2; D gene: NA; J gene: TRBJ1-4; clone size: NA
CDR3 DNA: TGTGCCAGCAGCAAAGCGAGCGGGGGACGCACAGATACGCAGTATTTT; CDR3 protein: CASSKASGGRTDTQYF; V gene: TRBV21-1; D gene: NA; J gene: TRBJ2-3; clone size: NA
CDR3 DNA: TGTGCCACCAGCAGAGACCCATACAGGGACCCCGCTGCGTTTTCTCGTCGTATTGGCTACACCTTC; CDR3 protein: CATSRDPYRDPAAFSRRIGYTF; V gene: TRBV15; D gene: NA; J gene: TRBJ1-2; clone size: NA
CDR3 DNA: TGTGCCAGCAGCAATGACAGGGGGCGAACGAACTATGGCTACACCTTC; CDR3 protein: CASSNDRGRTNYGYTF; V gene: TRBV5-5; D gene: TRBD1; J gene: TRBJ1-2; clone size: NA
CDR3 DNA: TGTGCCAGCAGCAACCGACTAGCCGGTAAAGAGACCCAGTACTTC; CDR3 protein: CASSNRLAGKETQYF; V gene: TRBV9; D gene: TRBD2; J gene: TRBJ2-5; clone size: NA